Listed below are T cell receptor beta chains from one sample, sequenced in a study of shared clonotypes between healthy human individuals. The repertoire was sequenced with immunoSEQ multiplex PCR; TCRdb's copy has only in-frame clones and lacks some. The table has 1.5 million to 2.5 million clones, over 85% seen once. Sequenced: naive CD8+ T cells sorted from blood. All receptors derive from a man younger than 30 in good health. Both conserved end residues are part of each CDR3. D genes are given only for firm matches. Part of the rows lack a size; the others show once, few, many or a class for expanded clones.

>TRBD1|NA|TRBJ2-6|TRBV11-3
CASSQDRNVLTF
TGTGCCAGCAGCCAGGACAGGAACGTCCTGACTTTC
>NA|NA|TRBJ1-2|TRBV4-1
CASSQGEGYTF
TGCGCCAGCAGCCAAGGGGAAGGCTACACCTTC
>TRBD2|NA|TRBJ2-1|TRBV5-1
CASSTSGTEYNEQFF
TGCGCCAGCAGTACTAGCGGGACAGAGTACAATGAGCAGTTCTTC
>NA|once|TRBJ2-1|TRBV9
CASSVAGVQDEQFF
TGTGCCAGCAGCGTAGCGGGGGTCCAGGATGAGCAGTTCTTC
>TRBD1|NA|TRBJ1-5|TRBV30
CAWSVGQGGQPQHF
TGTGCCTGGAGTGTGGGACAGGGCGGACAGCCCCAGCATTTT
>NA|NA|TRBJ2-2|TRBV13
CASSLGLRATGELFF
TGTGCCAGCAGCTTAGGCTTGCGAGCCACCGGGGAGCTGTTTTTT
>NA|NA|TRBJ2-5|TRBV11-2
CASSLVFGGVETQYF
TGTGCCAGCAGCTTAGTTTTCGGCGGGGTAGAGACCCAGTACTTC
>TRBD1|NA|TRBJ2-2|TRBV4-1
CASSQDLPTGGNGELFF
TGCGCCAGCAGCCAAGATTTGCCGACAGGGGGCAACGGGGAGCTGTTTTTT
>NA|NA|TRBJ2-7|TRBV5-4
CASSLGGFEQYF
TGTGCCAGCAGCTTGGGGGGTTTCGAGCAGTACTTC
>TRBD2|NA|TRBJ2-1|TRBV5-4
CASSFSSGGPLGFF
TGTGCCAGCAGCTTTTCTAGCGGGGGGCCCTTGGGGTTCTTC
>NA|NA|TRBJ2-7|TRBV4-1
CASSPGEGEYEQYF
TGCGCCAGCAGCCCCGGAGAGGGGGAATACGAGCAGTACTTC
>NA|NA|TRBJ1-6|TRBV27
CASSLMGGKSSPLHF
TGTGCCAGCAGTTTAATGGGGGGCAAGAGTTCACCCCTCCACTTT
>NA|NA|TRBJ1-4|TRBV6-7
CASSYPKIAGTRFEKLFF
TGTGCCAGCAGTTACCCCAAGATTGCGGGTACAAGATTCGAAAAACTGTTTTTT
>TRBD2|NA|TRBJ2-5|TRBV2
CASSEGLAGVGETQYF
TGTGCCAGCAGTGAGGGACTAGCGGGGGTTGGAGAGACCCAGTACTTC
>NA|few|TRBJ1-6|TRBV30
CAWSVQGGSPLHF
TGTGCCTGGAGTGTACAGGGAGGTTCACCCCTCCACTTT
>TRBD2|NA|TRBJ2-2|TRBV27
CASSLTSGSSNTGELFF
TGTGCCAGCAGCCTAACCAGCGGGAGTTCGAACACCGGGGAGCTGTTTTTT
>TRBD1|once|TRBJ1-5|TRBV30
CAWSEKTRPDRSNQPQHF
TGTGCCTGGAGTGAGAAAACGCGACCGGACAGGAGCAATCAGCCCCAGCATTTT
>TRBD1|NA|TRBJ2-7|TRBV6-6
CASSSDRDRDYGEQYF
TGTGCCAGCAGCTCGGACCGGGACAGGGATTACGGCGAGCAGTACTTC
>NA|few|TRBJ2-2|TRBV9
CASSVGGGTGELFF
TGTGCCAGCAGCGTAGGGGGTGGCACCGGGGAGCTGTTTTTT
>NA|once|TRBJ2-7|TRBV4-1
CASSQEPLDIYEQYF
TGCGCCAGCAGCCAAGAGCCCCTAGACATTTACGAGCAGTACTTC
>NA|NA|TRBJ2-2|TRBV6-1
CASSEVGTGELFF
TGTGCCAGCAGTGAAGTTGGGACCGGGGAGCTGTTTTTT
>NA|NA|TRBJ1-2|TRBV4-3
CASSQGGLFYGYTF
TGCGCCAGCAGCCAAGGGGGCCTTTTCTATGGCTACACCTTC
>NA|NA|TRBJ2-7|TRBV6-6
CASSYYSGGYEQYF
TGTGCCAGCAGTTACTACTCCGGGGGCTACGAGCAGTACTTC
>TRBD1|NA|TRBJ2-1|TRBV11-2
CASSVTTGGGSYNEQFF
TGTGCCAGCAGCGTCACGACAGGGGGCGGATCCTACAATGAGCAGTTCTTC
>TRBD2|NA|TRBJ2-3|TRBV5-1
CASSLASGGASDTQYF
TGCGCCAGCAGCTTGGCAAGCGGGGGGGCGTCAGATACGCAGTATTTT
>NA|NA|TRBJ2-3|TRBV7-6
CASSWTPSDMGDTQYF
TGTGCCAGCAGCTGGACACCTAGCGATATGGGAGATACGCAGTATTTT
>NA|NA|TRBJ2-3|TRBV9
CASSFYGESSTDTQYF
TGTGCCAGCAGCTTCTACGGGGAATCTAGCACAGATACGCAGTATTTT
>NA|NA|TRBJ2-2|TRBV6-5
CASSLSTVPSGELFF
TGTGCCAGCAGTTTATCGACAGTTCCCTCCGGGGAGCTGTTTTTT
>NA|NA|TRBJ2-2|TRBV9
CASSVYSTDTGELFF
TGTGCCAGCAGCGTATATAGTACCGACACCGGGGAGCTGTTTTTT
>TRBD2|NA|TRBJ2-7|TRBV4-1
CASSQEGLAHWGQYF
TGCGCCAGCAGCCAAGAGGGACTAGCGCATTGGGGGCAGTACTTC
>NA|NA|TRBJ1-1|TRBV29-1
CSVGGSTVNTEAFF
TGCAGCGTTGGGGGGTCCACAGTGAACACTGAAGCTTTCTTT
>NA|NA|TRBJ1-2|TRBV27
CASSLSQGYKDGYTF
TGTGCCAGCAGTTTATCGCAGGGATATAAGGATGGCTACACCTTC
>TRBD1|NA|TRBJ2-1|TRBV5-6
CASSVGQENYNEQFF
TGTGCCAGCAGCGTGGGACAGGAAAATTACAATGAGCAGTTCTTC
>TRBD1|NA|TRBJ1-2|TRBV7-9
CASSSGQTSNYGYTF
TGTGCCAGCAGCTCGGGACAGACTTCTAACTATGGCTACACCTTC
>TRBD1|once|TRBJ1-1|TRBV5-4
CASRQGANTEAFF
TGTGCCAGCCGACAGGGGGCGAACACTGAAGCTTTCTTT
>NA|NA|TRBJ2-2|TRBV5-6
CASSLSLWGATGELFF
TGTGCCAGCAGCTTGTCTCTTTGGGGGGCCACCGGGGAGCTGTTTTTT
>NA|NA|TRBJ2-7|TRBV28
CASSYNTRALRYEQYF
TGTGCCAGCAGTTATAACACGAGGGCACTAAGGTACGAGCAGTACTTC
>NA|once|TRBJ2-3|TRBV7-9
CASSPSGEGTNTQYF
TGTGCCAGCAGCCCCTCAGGGGAGGGAACAAATACGCAGTATTTT
>NA|NA|TRBJ1-1|TRBV19
CASSPGTEAFF
TGTGCCAGTAGTCCCGGGACGGAAGCTTTCTTT
>NA|NA|TRBJ2-7|TRBV7-9
CASSVDSNYEQYF
TGTGCCAGCAGCGTCGACAGCAACTACGAGCAGTACTTC
>NA|NA|TRBJ2-7|TRBV30
CAWSVGYEQYF
TGTGCCTGGAGCGTCGGGTACGAGCAGTACTTC
>NA|once|TRBJ2-7|TRBV5-6
CASSLEAGRDEQYF
TGTGCCAGCAGCTTGGAGGCAGGGCGGGACGAGCAGTACTTC
>TRBD2|NA|TRBJ2-1|TRBV11-2
CASSAASSGRRGNEQFF
TGTGCCAGCAGCGCAGCGTCTAGCGGGAGGCGTGGCAATGAGCAGTTCTTC
>TRBD1|NA|TRBJ2-7|TRBV11-2
CASSLGTGGAYEQYF
TGTGCCAGCAGCTTAGGGACAGGGGGCGCGTACGAGCAGTACTTC
>NA|NA|TRBJ1-2|TRBV6-5
CASRTGPDEDYGYTF
TGTGCCAGCAGGACGGGGCCCGACGAGGACTATGGCTACACCTTC
>NA|NA|TRBJ1-5|TRBV10-3
CAISAGGNQPQHF
TGTGCCATCAGTGCGGGGGGGAATCAGCCCCAGCATTTT